The rows below give T cell receptor beta chains drawn from one sample of a study of control samples from healthy donors and cancer patients. Sequencing used immunoSEQ multiplex PCR; TCRdb keeps in-frame clones, though not all of them. The sample holds around 190,000 clones. The sample comprised blood. Every receptor here comes from a woman aged 25 to 39 in good health. Both conserved end residues are part of each CDR3. A D gene is named only where the DNA matches it firmly.

D gene | J gene | V gene | CDR3 DNA | CDR3 protein
NA | TRBJ1-1 | TRBV30 | TGTGCCTGGAGGAACACTGAAGCTTTCTTT | CAWRNTEAFF
NA | TRBJ1-4 | TRBV7-9 | TGTGCCAGCAGCTTGGGTAGAGGAAGAGAAAAACTGTTTTTT | CASSLGRGREKLFF
NA | TRBJ1-1 | TRBV5-5 | TGTGCCAGCAGTGAGGTACGGGGGCCCGCTGAAGCTTTCTTT | CASSEVRGPAEAFF
NA | TRBJ1-6 | TRBV27 | TGTGCCAGCAGTTTAACAGGACAGTTTTTCACCCTCCACTTT | CASSLTGQFFTLHF
TRBD1 | TRBJ1-6 | TRBV27 | TGTGCCAGCAATGGGCAGGGGGCTAATTCACCCCTCCACTTT | CASNGQGANSPLHF
NA | TRBJ1-6 | TRBV11-2 | TGTGCCAGCAGCTTCGGGACTGAGGGTTCACCCCTCCACTTT | CASSFGTEGSPLHF
NA | TRBJ1-1 | TRBV12-3/TRBV12-4 | TGTGCCAGCCGGTCCGGAGGGGGCACTGAAGCTTTCTTT | CASRSGGGTEAFF
NA | TRBJ2-3 | TRBV9 | TGTGCCAGCAGCGTACTGGGGTCCTCGGTCACAGATACGCAGTATTTT | CASSVLGSSVTDTQYF
NA | TRBJ2-7 | TRBV28 | TGTGCCAGCAGTCCGATCCCGTCGACAGGCACTTACGAGCAGTACTTC | CASSPIPSTGTYEQYF
TRBD1 | TRBJ1-5 | TRBV18 | TGTGCCAGCTCACCCGGGACAGGGCCGAATCAGCCCCAGCATTTT | CASSPGTGPNQPQHF
NA | TRBJ1-2 | TRBV4-1 | TGCGCCAGCAGCCAAGGCGGCAGTGGAGGCTATGGCTACACCTTC | CASSQGGSGGYGYTF
TRBD1 | TRBJ1-1 | TRBV5-1 | TGCGCCAGCAGCTTGGCACCTAACCGGGTACAGGGGCTCCCCGTGAACACTGAAGCTTTCTTT | CASSLAPNRVQGLPVNTEAFF
TRBD2 | TRBJ2-5 | TRBV9 | TGTGCCAGCAGCGTAGGCGGGGGGGCCGGTGAGACCCAGTACTTC | CASSVGGGAGETQYF
NA | TRBJ1-5 | TRBV4-3 | TGCGCCAGCAGCCAAGACGGCAGGAGCAATCAGCCCCAGCATTTT | CASSQDGRSNQPQHF
NA | TRBJ1-1 | TRBV4-2 | TGTGCCAGCAGCCAAGATCGCCCATACACTGAAGCTTTCTTT | CASSQDRPYTEAFF
TRBD2 | TRBJ2-7 | TRBV28 | TGTGCCAGCAGTTTCATGCTAGCGGGGGGGTACGAGCAGTACTTC | CASSFMLAGGYEQYF
NA | TRBJ1-1 | TRBV6-5 | TGTGCCAGCAGTTACGAAGCGAACACTGAAGCTTTCTTT | CASSYEANTEAFF
NA | TRBJ2-7 | TRBV10-3 | TGTGCCATCAGTGAGCTAAGCTCCTACGAGCAGTACTTC | CAISELSSYEQYF
NA | TRBJ1-1 | TRBV7-2 | TGTGCCAGCAGCCCCCTGGGTAGGGACACTGAAGCTTTCTTT | CASSPLGRDTEAFF
NA | TRBJ1-3 | TRBV21-1 | TGTGCCAGCAGCAAAGAGTTGTCAGGGGGCGGAAACACCATATATTTT | CASSKELSGGGNTIYF